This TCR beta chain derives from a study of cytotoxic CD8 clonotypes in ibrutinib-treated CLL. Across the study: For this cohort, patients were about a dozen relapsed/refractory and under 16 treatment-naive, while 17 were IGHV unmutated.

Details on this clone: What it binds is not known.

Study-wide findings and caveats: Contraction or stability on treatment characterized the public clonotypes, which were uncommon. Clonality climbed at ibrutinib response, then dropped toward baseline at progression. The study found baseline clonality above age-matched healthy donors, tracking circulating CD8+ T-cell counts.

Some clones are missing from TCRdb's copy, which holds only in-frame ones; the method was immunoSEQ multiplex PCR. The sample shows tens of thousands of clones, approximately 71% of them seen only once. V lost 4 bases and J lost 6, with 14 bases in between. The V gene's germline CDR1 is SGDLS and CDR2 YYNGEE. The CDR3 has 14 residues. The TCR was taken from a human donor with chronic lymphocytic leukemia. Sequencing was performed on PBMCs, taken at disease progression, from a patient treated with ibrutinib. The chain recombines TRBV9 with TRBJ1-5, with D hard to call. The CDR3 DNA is TGTGCCAGCAGCCCGCAGCCCGTGGGTCAGCCCCAGCATTTT. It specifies CASSPQPVGQPQHF.